This entry describes one T cell receptor beta chain. What it recognizes is unknown. Arm-PCR of CDR3 regions and iRepertoire HTBI primers were the basis on which TCR beta libraries were built. TCRdb re-called the multiplex PCR reads through MiXCR, storing one row per CDR3 protein. The sample carries a few hundred thousand distinct CDR3 sequences, around a fifth recorded once. The sample is drawn from a study of regulatory T cells in long-lasting Graves disease. There are 14 residues in the CDR3. The germline gives CDR1 MDHEN, CDR2 SYDVKM. V was pared by 3 bases and J by 0 bases, with 7 bases between. The study, taken as a whole, reports: Persistent Graves' patients possessed reduced TCR diversity relative to recently diagnosed ones. Persistent disease samples used TRBV28, TRBJ1-2 and TRBJ2-5 preferentially.

Time point meaning: persistent/refractory GD, antithyroid drugs over 5 years with positive TRAb. There was RNA extracted from PBMCs, and the TCR library was made from it. This clonotype originated in a female donor with Graves disease. The material was peripheral blood mononuclear cells (PBMCs), obtained when the disease was refractory, from a patient treated with antithyroid drugs. This chain joins TRBV28 and TRBJ2-3; D is unresolved. DNA for the CDR3: TGTGCCAGCAGTTTTGCCGGGAGCACAGATACGCAGTATTTT. Its protein product is CASSFAGSTDTQYF.